Listed below are T cell receptor beta chains from one sample, sequenced in a study of T cells in Graves' hyperthyroidism and ophthalmopathy. A single record per CDR3 protein comes from TCRdb applying MiXCR to the multiplex PCR reads. The sample has roughly 500,000 distinct CDR3 sequences; roughly 15% are singletons. Material: blood. Receptor source: a woman under 40 with Graves' ophthalmopathy. Both conserved end residues are part of each CDR3. The D gene is left open where the match is weak. Clone size is stated in some rows and not others, as once, few, many or a class when expanded.

size	V	D	J	DNA	CDR3
few	TRBV20-1	NA	TRBJ2-7	TGCAGTGCTAGACCCCGGGACTTAGCCTACGAGCAGTACTTC	CSARPRDLAYEQYF
few	TRBV11-2	NA	TRBJ2-3	TGTGCCAGCAGCTTTTCTTACACAGATACGCAGTATTTT	CASSFSYTDTQYF
many	TRBV6-2/TRBV6-3	NA	TRBJ2-3	TGTGCCAGCAGTCGTTCGATCAGCCCAGCAGATACGCAGTATTTT	CASSRSISPADTQYF
many	TRBV20-1	TRBD2	TRBJ2-7	TGCAGTGCTAGTATAGGAAGCGGGAGCCTATCCTACGAGCAGTACTTC	CSASIGSGSLSYEQYF
many	TRBV12-3/TRBV12-4	TRBD1	TRBJ2-3	TGTGCCAGCAGTCACCCGGGACAGTCCACAGATACGCAGTATTTT	CASSHPGQSTDTQYF
NA	TRBV7-2	TRBD2	TRBJ2-5	TGTGCCAGCAGACCCAATATATTAGCGGGACACCTCAGAGAGACCCAGTGCTTC	CASRPNILAGHLRETQCF
NA	TRBV20-1	TRBD1	TRBJ2-1	TGCAGTGCCCAAGGTTGGAGCAGGGGGACCGGCTCAATCCCAGGGTATGAGCAGTTCTTC	CSAQGWSRGTGSIPGYEQFF
few	TRBV27	NA	TRBJ2-2	TGTGCCAGCTTCATGAGGGGAGGTACCGGGGAGCTGTTTTTT	CASFMRGGTGELFF
many	TRBV2	TRBD2	TRBJ2-5	TGTGCCAGCAGTCCCGGGACTAGCACGGGAGAGACCCAGTACTTC	CASSPGTSTGETQYF
many	TRBV4-3	TRBD1	TRBJ2-7	TGCGCCAGCAGCCAAAACCGGGACAGTTCCTACGAGCAGTACTTC	CASSQNRDSSYEQYF
NA	TRBV7-2	NA	TRBJ1-4	TGTGCCAGCAGCTTAGCTCTAAATGAAAAACTGTTTTTT	CASSLALNEKLFF
NA	TRBV6-6	TRBD2	TRBJ2-4	TGTGCCAACAGTTACTCGACTAGCGGAAAAATTCAGTACTTC	CANSYSTSGKIQYF
many	TRBV28	TRBD1	TRBJ2-3	TGTGCCAGCAGTTGGGCCGGACAGGTCACAGATACGCAGTATTTT	CASSWAGQVTDTQYF